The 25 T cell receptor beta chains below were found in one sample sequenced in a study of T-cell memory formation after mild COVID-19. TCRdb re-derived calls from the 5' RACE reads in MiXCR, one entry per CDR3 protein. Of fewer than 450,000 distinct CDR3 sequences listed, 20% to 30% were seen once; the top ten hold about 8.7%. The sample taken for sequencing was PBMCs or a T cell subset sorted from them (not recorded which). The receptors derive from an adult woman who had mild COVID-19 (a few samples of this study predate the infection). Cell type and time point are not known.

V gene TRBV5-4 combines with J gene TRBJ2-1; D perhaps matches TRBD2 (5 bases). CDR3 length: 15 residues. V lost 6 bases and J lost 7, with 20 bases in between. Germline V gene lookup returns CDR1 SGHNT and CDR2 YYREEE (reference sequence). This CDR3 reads CASNPVARGRNEQFF. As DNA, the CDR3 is TGTGCCAGCAACCCCGTGGCCCGGGGAAGAAATGAGCAGTTCTTC. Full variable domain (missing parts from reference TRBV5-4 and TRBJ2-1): ETGVTQSPTHLIKTRGQQVTLRCSSQSGHNTVSWYQQALGQGPQFIFQYYREEENGRGNFPPRFSGLQFPNYSSELNVNALELDDSALYLCASNPVARGRNEQFFGPGTRLTVL.

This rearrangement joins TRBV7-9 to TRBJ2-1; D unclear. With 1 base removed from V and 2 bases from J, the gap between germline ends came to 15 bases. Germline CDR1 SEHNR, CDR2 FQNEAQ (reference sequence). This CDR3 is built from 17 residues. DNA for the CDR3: TGTGCCAGCAGCTTAGTGCTGGGGTATGGAGCCTACAATGAGCAGTTCTTC. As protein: CASSLVLGYGAYNEQFF.

CDR3 protein: CASSAVEPTGELFF. Written as DNA, the CDR3 is TGTGCCAGCAGCGCCGTCGAGCCCACCGGGGAGCTGTTTTTT. This chain connects TRBV5-4 to TRBJ2-2; D gene uncertain. This CDR3 has 14 residues. Germline V gives CDR1 SGHNT, CDR2 YYREEE (reference sequence). Trimming removed 4 bases from V and 4 bases from J, with 11 bases in between.

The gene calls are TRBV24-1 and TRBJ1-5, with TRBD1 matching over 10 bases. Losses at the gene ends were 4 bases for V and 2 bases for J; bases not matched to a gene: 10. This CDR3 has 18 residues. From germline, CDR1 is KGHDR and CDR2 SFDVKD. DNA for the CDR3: TGTGCCACCAGTGAGTTCGACAGGGGGCGCGTCGGCAATCAGCCCCAGCATTTT. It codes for CATSEFDRGRVGNQPQHF.

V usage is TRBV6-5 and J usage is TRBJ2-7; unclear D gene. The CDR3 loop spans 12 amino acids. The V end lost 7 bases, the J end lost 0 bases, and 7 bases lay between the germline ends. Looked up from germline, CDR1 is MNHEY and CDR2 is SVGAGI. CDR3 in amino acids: CASNSNSYEQYF. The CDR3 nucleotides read TGTGCCAGCAACTCGAACTCCTACGAGCAGTACTTC.

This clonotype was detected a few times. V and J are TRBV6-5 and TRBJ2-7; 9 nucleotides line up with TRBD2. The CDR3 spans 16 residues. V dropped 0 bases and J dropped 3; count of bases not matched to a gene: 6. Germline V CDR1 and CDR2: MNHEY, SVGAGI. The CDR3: CASSYSIKREVYEQYF. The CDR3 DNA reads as TGTGCCAGCAGTTACTCGATCAAGCGGGAGGTCTACGAGCAGTACTTC.

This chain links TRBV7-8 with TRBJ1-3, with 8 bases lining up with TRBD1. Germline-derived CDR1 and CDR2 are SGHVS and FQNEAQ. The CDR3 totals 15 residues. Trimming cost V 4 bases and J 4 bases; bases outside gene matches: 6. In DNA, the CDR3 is TGTGCCAGCAGCTGGACAGGGAGTCCGGGAAACACCATATATTTT. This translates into CASSWTGSPGNTIYF.

For the CDR3, the DNA is TGTGCCAGCAGCTTGGGGAGAGGGACAGGTTCTAATTCACCCCTCCACTTT. Amino acids: CASSLGRGTGSNSPLHF. The rearrangement joins TRBV7-2 to TRBJ1-6; TRBD1 aligns across 8 bases. Germline CDR1 is SGHTA and CDR2 is FQGNSA. Trimming cost V 3 bases and J 6 bases; bases outside gene matches: 10. The CDR3 spans 17 residues.

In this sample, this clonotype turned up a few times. The CDR3 region is CASINQGRGYEQYF. The CDR3 nucleotides read TGTGCCAGCATTAATCAGGGGCGCGGGTACGAGCAGTACTTC. The V gene is TRBV5-5, the J gene TRBJ2-7; D might be TRBD1 (6 bases). CDR3 length: 14 residues. Germline V CDR1 and CDR2: SGHKS, YYEKEE (reference sequence). The V gene lost 6 bases and the J gene lost 4 bases, with 17 bases spanning the gap.

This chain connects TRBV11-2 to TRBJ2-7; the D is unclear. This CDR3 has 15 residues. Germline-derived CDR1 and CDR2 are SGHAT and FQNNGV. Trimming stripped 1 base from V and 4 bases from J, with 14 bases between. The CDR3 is CASSLARQLTYEQYF. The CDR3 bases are TGTGCCAGCAGCTTAGCCCGCCAGCTGACTTACGAGCAGTACTTC. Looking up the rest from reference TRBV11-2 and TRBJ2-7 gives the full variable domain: EAGVAQSPRYKIIEKRQSVAFWCNPISGHATLYWYQQILGQGPKLLIQFQNNGVVDDSQLPKDRFSAERLKGVDSTLKIQPAKLEDSAVYLCASSLARQLTYEQYFGPGTRLTVT.

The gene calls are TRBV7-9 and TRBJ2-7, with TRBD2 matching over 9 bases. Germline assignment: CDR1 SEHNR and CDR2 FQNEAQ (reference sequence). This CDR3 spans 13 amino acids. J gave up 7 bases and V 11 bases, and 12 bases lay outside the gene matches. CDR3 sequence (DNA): TGTGCCCTTGGCGGGAGGGCACAGGAAGAGCAGTACTTC. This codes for CALGGRAQEEQYF.

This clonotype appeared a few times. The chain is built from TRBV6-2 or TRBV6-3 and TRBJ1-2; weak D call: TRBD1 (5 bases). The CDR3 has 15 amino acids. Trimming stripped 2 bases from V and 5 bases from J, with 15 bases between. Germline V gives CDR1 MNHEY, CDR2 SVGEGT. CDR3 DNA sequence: TGTGCCAGCAGTTACGCCAGGGAGAAGTCATATGGCTACACCTTC. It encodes CASSYAREKSYGYTF.

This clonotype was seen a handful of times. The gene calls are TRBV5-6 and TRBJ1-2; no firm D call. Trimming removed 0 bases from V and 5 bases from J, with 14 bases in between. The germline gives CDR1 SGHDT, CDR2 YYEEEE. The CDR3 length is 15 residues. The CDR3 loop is CASSLGLPEGYGYTF. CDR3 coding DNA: TGTGCCAGCAGCTTGGGGTTGCCGGAGGGATATGGCTACACCTTC.

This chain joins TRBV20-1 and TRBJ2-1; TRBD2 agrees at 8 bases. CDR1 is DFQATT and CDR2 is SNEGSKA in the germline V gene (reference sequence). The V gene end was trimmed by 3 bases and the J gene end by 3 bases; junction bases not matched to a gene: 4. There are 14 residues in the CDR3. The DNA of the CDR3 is TGCAGTGCTAGGAGTCTAGCGGGCTACAATGAGCAGTTCTTC. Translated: CSARSLAGYNEQFF.

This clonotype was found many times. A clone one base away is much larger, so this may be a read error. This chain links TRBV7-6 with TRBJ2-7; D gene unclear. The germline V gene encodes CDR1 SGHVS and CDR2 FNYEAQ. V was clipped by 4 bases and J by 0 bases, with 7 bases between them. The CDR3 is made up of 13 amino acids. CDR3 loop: CASSSQSSYEQYF. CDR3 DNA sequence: TGTGCCAGCAGCTCACAGAGCTCCTACGAGCAGTACTTC.

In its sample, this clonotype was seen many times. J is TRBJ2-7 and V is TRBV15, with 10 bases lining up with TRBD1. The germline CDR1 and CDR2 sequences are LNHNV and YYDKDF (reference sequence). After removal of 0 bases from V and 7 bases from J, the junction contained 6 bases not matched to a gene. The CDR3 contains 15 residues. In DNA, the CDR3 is TGTGCCACCAGCAGAGACACGCGGACAGGGGGTGAGCAGTACTTC. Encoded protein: CATSRDTRTGGEQYF. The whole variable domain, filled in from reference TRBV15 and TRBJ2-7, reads DAMVIQNPRYQVTQFGKPVTLSCSQTLNHNVMYWYQQKSSQAPKLLFHYYDKDFNNEADTPDNFQSRRPNTSFCFLDIRSPGLGDTAMYLCATSRDTRTGGEQYFGPGTRLTVT.

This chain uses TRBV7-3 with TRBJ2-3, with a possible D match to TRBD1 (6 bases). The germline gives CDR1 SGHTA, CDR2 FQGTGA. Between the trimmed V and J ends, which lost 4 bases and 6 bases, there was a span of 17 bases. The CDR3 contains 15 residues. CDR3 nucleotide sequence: TGTGCCAGCAGCTCGGGACACATTTCTACGGATACGCAGTATTTT. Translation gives CASSSGHISTDTQYF.

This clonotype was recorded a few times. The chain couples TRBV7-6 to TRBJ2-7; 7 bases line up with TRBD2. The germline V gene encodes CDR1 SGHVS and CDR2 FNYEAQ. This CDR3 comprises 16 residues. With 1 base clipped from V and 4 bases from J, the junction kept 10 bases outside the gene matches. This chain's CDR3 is CASSLDPGGSIYEQYF. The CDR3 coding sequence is TGTGCCAGCAGCTTAGATCCGGGGGGTTCCATTTACGAGCAGTACTTC.

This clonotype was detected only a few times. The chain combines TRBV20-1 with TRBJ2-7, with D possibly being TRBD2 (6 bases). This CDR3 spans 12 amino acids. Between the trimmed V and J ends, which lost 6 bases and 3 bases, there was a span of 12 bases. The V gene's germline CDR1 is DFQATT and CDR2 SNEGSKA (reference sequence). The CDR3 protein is CSALLGGYEQYF. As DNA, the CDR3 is TGCAGTGCACTTCTGGGGGGCTACGAGCAGTACTTC.

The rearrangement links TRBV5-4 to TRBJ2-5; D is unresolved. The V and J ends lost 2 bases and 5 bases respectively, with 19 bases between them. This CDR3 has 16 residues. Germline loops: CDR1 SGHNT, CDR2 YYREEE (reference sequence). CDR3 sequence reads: CASSFLTHKGGETQYF. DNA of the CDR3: TGTGCCAGCAGCTTTTTGACGCATAAAGGTGGGGAGACCCAGTACTTC. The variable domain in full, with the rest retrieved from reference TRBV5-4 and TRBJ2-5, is ETGVTQSPTHLIKTRGQQVTLRCSSQSGHNTVSWYQQALGQGPQFIFQYYREEENGRGNFPPRFSGLQFPNYSSELNVNALELDDSALYLCASSFLTHKGGETQYFGPGTRLLVL.

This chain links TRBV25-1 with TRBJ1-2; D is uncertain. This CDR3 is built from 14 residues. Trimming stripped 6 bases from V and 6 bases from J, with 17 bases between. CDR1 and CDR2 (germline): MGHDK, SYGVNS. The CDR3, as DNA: TGTGCCAGCAGCGAGGGCCTCACTGGGGATGGCTACACCTTC. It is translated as CASSEGLTGDGYTF.

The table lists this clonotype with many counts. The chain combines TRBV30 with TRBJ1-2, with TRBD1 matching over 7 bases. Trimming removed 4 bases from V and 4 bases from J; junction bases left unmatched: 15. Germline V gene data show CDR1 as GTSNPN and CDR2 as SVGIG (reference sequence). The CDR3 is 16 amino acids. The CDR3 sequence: CAWKPRQGGDGYGYTF. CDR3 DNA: TGTGCCTGGAAACCCCGACAGGGAGGGGATGGCTATGGCTACACCTTC.

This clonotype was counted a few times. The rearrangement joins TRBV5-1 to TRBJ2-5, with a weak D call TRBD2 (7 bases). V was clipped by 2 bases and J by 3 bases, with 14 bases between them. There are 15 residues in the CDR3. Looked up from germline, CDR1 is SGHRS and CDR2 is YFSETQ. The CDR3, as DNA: TGCGCCAGCAGCTTACAACCGGGGGGCGAAGAGACCCAGTACTTC. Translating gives CASSLQPGGEETQYF.

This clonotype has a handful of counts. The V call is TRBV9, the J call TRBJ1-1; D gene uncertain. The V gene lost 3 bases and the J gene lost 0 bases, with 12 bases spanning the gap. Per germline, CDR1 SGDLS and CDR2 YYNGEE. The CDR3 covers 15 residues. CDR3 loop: CASSGGPVMNTEAFF. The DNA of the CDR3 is TGTGCCAGCAGCGGAGGTCCAGTCATGAACACTGAAGCTTTCTTT.

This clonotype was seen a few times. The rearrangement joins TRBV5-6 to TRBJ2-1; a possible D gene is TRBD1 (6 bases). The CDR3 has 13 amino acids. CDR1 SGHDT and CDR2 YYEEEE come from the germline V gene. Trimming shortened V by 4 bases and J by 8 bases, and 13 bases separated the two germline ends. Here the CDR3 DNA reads TGTGCCAGCAGCGTGGACAGTATCTATGAGCAGTTCTTC. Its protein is CASSVDSIYEQFF.